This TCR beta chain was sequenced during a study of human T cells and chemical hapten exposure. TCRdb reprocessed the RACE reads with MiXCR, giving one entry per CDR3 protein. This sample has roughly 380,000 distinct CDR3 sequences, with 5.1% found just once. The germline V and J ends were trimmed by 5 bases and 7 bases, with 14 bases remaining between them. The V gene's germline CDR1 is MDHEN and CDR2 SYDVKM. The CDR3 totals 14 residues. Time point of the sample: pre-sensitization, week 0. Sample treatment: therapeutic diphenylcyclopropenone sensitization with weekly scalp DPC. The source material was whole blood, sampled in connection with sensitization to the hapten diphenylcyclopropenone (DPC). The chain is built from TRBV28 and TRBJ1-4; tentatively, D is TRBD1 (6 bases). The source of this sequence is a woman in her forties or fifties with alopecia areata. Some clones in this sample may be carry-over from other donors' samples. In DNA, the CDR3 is TGTGCCAGCAGTCCCGCGCGAGGGGGTGAAAAACTGTTTTTT. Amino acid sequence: CASSPARGGEKLFF.